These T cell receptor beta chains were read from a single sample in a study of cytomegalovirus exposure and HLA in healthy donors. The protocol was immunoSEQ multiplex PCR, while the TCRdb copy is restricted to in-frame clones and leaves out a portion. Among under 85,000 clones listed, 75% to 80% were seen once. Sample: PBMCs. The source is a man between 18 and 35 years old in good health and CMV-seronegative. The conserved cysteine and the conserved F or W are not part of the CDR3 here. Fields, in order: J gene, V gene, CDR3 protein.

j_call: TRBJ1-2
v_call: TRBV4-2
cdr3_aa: ASSRGLNLGYGYT

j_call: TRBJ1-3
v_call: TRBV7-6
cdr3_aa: ASSLGHRGNTIY

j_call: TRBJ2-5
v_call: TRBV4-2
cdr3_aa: ASSQEGGAFQETQY

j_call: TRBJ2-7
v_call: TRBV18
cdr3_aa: ASSPARGVDEQY

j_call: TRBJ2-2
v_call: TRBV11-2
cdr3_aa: ASSRTGVTGELF

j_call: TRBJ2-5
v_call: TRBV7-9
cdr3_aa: ASSPLAGGTTQY

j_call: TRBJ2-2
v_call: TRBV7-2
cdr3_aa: ASSLVEEIVNTGELF

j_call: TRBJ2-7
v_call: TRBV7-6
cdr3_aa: ASSSGVPDRGGEQY

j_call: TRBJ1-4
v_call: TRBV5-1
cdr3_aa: ASSERPGSEKLF

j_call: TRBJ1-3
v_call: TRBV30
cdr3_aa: AWRIRDRLGNTIY

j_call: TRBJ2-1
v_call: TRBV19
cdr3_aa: ASSIEGSSYNEQF

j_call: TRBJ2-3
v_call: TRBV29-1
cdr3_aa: SVESAAPTDTQY

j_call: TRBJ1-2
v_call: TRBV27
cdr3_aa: ASSTDRGEFGYT

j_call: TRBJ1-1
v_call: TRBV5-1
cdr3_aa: ASSMTGVVTEAF

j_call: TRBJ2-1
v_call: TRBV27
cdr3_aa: ASSSRPTSGRYNEQF

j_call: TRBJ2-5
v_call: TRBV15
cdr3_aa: ATSSLKRGAQETQY

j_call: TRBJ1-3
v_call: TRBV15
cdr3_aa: ATRDPAGGNTIY

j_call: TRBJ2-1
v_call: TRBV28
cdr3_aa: ASSLIAVGNNEQF

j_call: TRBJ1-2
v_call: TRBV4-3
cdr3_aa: ASSQNQGGYGYT

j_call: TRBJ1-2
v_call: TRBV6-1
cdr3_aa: ASEETGVYGYT

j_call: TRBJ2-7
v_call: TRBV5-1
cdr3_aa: ASSLGQGSYEQY

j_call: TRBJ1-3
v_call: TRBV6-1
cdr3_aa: ASRRTGLSGNTIY

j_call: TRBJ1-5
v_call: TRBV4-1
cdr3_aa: ASSTTGAGGNQPQH

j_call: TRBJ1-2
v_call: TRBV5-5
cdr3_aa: ASSSRQGARGYT

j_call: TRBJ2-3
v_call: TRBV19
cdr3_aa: ASSIQGTRADTQY

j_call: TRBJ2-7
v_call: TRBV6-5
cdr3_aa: ASTGVGEQY

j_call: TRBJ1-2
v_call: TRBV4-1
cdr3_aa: ASSQPPTGHYGYT

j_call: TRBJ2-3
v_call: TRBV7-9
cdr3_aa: ASSLAVGTRFGTQY

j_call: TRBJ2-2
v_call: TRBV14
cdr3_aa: ASSRRWGQGAGELF

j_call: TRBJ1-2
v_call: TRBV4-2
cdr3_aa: ASSHRRPPYGYT

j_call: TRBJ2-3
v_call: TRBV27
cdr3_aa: ASSFPSGGTDTQY

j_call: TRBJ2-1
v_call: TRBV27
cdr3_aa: ASGSLAGGSYNEQF

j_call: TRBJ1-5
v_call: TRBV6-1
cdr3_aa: ASSWTGGVDQPQH

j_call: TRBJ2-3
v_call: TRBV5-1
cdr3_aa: ASSQGQATDTQY